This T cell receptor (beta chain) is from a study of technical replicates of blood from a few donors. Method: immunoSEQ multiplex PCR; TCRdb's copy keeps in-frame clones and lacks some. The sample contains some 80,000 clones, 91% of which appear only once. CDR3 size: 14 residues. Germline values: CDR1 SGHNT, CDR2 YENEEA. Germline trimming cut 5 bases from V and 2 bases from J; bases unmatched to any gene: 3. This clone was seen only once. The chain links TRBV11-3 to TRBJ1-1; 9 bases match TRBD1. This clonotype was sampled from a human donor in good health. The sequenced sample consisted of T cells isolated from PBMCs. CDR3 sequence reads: CASSPTGGNTEAFF. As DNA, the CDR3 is TGTGCCAGCAGCCCCACAGGGGGCAACACTGAAGCTTTCTTT.